The rows below give T cell receptor beta chains drawn from one sample of a study of T-cell reconstitution after alpha-beta-depleted transplantation in children. TCRdb analysed the PCR reads with MiXCR anew, one entry per CDR3 protein. The sample includes roughly 500,000 distinct CDR3 sequences, 32% seen only once; the top ten take 2% to 2.5%. Source: PBMCs from the stem cell graft donor, taken from the stem cell graft. The receptors here all came from a human donor who donated a stem cell graft to a child with aplastic anemia. The CDR3 runs from the conserved cysteine through the conserved F or W. Fields, in order: J gene, D gene, clone size, V gene, CDR3 DNA, CDR3 protein. The D gene is left open where the match is weak. Expanded clones get a size class; other rows say once, few or many, or leave the size out.

j_call: TRBJ2-3; d_call: TRBD2; clone_size: few; v_call: TRBV12-3/TRBV12-4; cdr3_nt: TGTGCCAGCGGGTGGGGACTAGCAAGCACAGATACGCAGTATTTT; cdr3_aa: CASGWGLASTDTQYF
j_call: TRBJ2-7; d_call: TRBD2; clone_size: NA; v_call: TRBV10-3; cdr3_nt: TGTGCCATAGGACTAGCGGGAGGGACAAACTACGAGCAGTACTTC; cdr3_aa: CAIGLAGGTNYEQYF
j_call: TRBJ2-7; d_call: NA; clone_size: few; v_call: TRBV7-2; cdr3_nt: TGTGCCAGCAGCTTGTATCCGCTCGAGCAGTACTTC; cdr3_aa: CASSLYPLEQYF
j_call: TRBJ2-3; d_call: NA; clone_size: few; v_call: TRBV20-1; cdr3_nt: TGCAGTGCCCCCCCTGCGGGCAGCACAGATACGCAGTATTTT; cdr3_aa: CSAPPAGSTDTQYF
j_call: TRBJ2-7; d_call: TRBD1; clone_size: NA; v_call: TRBV12-3/TRBV12-4; cdr3_nt: TGTGCCAGCAGTTTACGACAGGGGTCCTACGAGCAGTACTTC; cdr3_aa: CASSLRQGSYEQYF
j_call: TRBJ2-5; d_call: NA; clone_size: NA; v_call: TRBV5-1; cdr3_nt: TGCGCCAGCAGCTCCACTAGGACGGAGACCCAGTACTTC; cdr3_aa: CASSSTRTETQYF
j_call: TRBJ2-1; d_call: NA; clone_size: NA; v_call: TRBV20-1; cdr3_nt: TGCAGTGCTAGAGACGGGCGGGACTCTCGCCTTTACAATGAGCGGTTCTTC; cdr3_aa: CSARDGRDSRLYNERFF
j_call: TRBJ2-1; d_call: NA; clone_size: NA; v_call: TRBV6-2/TRBV6-3; cdr3_nt: TGTGCCAGCAGTTATGTGGATGAGCAGTTCTTC; cdr3_aa: CASSYVDEQFF
j_call: TRBJ2-1; d_call: TRBD2; clone_size: few; v_call: TRBV12-3/TRBV12-4; cdr3_nt: TGTGCCAGCAGGGGGGGACTAGCGGGAGGTGGGTACAATGAGCAGTTCTTC; cdr3_aa: CASRGGLAGGGYNEQFF
j_call: TRBJ2-6; d_call: TRBD2; clone_size: NA; v_call: TRBV6-2/TRBV6-3; cdr3_nt: TGTGCCAGCAGTTACTCCGGGACTGGCGGGAGTGATTCTGGGGCCAACGTCCTGACTTTC; cdr3_aa: CASSYSGTGGSDSGANVLTF
j_call: TRBJ1-2; d_call: NA; clone_size: NA; v_call: TRBV7-8; cdr3_nt: TGTGCCAGCAGCTTAGTGTACAACTATGGCTACACCTTC; cdr3_aa: CASSLVYNYGYTF
j_call: TRBJ1-5; d_call: NA; clone_size: NA; v_call: TRBV28; cdr3_nt: TGTGCCAGCACCCTTCGGGATCAGCCCCAGCATTTT; cdr3_aa: CASTLRDQPQHF
j_call: TRBJ1-2; d_call: TRBD1; clone_size: NA; v_call: TRBV6-5; cdr3_nt: TGTGCCAGCAGTAAGGGACAGGGTAGGGGCTACACCTTC; cdr3_aa: CASSKGQGRGYTF
j_call: TRBJ1-1; d_call: NA; clone_size: NA; v_call: TRBV5-1; cdr3_nt: TGCGCCAGCAGCTTCTCCGCGGTACAGATGAACACTGAAGCTTTCTTT; cdr3_aa: CASSFSAVQMNTEAFF
j_call: TRBJ1-1; d_call: NA; clone_size: NA; v_call: TRBV30; cdr3_nt: TGTGCCTGGAGTGTACGAAGCCCTGAAGCTTTCTTT; cdr3_aa: CAWSVRSPEAFF
j_call: TRBJ2-5; d_call: NA; clone_size: NA; v_call: TRBV20-1; cdr3_nt: TGCAGTGCTGCTCGGGGAGGAGAGACCCAGTACTTC; cdr3_aa: CSAARGGETQYF
j_call: TRBJ2-3; d_call: TRBD2; clone_size: NA; v_call: TRBV27; cdr3_nt: TGTGCCAGCAGTTTATTGGCGGGAGGTGACACAGATACGCAGTATTTT; cdr3_aa: CASSLLAGGDTDTQYF
j_call: TRBJ2-3; d_call: TRBD2; clone_size: NA; v_call: TRBV20-1; cdr3_nt: TGCAGTGCTAGAGATCCGGGGACTAGCGGACCCACAGATACGCAGTATTTT; cdr3_aa: CSARDPGTSGPTDTQYF
j_call: TRBJ2-2; d_call: TRBD2; clone_size: NA; v_call: TRBV18; cdr3_nt: TGTGCCAGCTCACGGATGCTAGCGGGAGGACCGAACACCGGGGAGCTGTTTTTT; cdr3_aa: CASSRMLAGGPNTGELFF
j_call: TRBJ2-7; d_call: TRBD2; clone_size: few; v_call: TRBV10-3; cdr3_nt: TGTGCCATCAGTGACCCTACCCTGGGGCGGGAGCACTACGAGCAGTACTTC; cdr3_aa: CAISDPTLGREHYEQYF
j_call: TRBJ1-6; d_call: NA; clone_size: few; v_call: TRBV30; cdr3_nt: TGTGCCTCCAATTCACCCCTCCACTTT; cdr3_aa: CASNSPLHF
j_call: TRBJ2-1; d_call: NA; clone_size: NA; v_call: TRBV27; cdr3_nt: TGTGCCAGCAGTTTATTCGACAGCACTATTTACAATGAGCAGTTCTTC; cdr3_aa: CASSLFDSTIYNEQFF
j_call: TRBJ1-1; d_call: NA; clone_size: NA; v_call: TRBV9; cdr3_nt: TGTGCCAGCAGCGAACGACCATTCCTCTTCACTGAAGCTTTCTTT; cdr3_aa: CASSERPFLFTEAFF
j_call: TRBJ1-1; d_call: NA; clone_size: NA; v_call: TRBV7-8; cdr3_nt: TGTGCCAGCAGCTTGAGGGCCGATGTGAACACTGAAGCTTTCTTT; cdr3_aa: CASSLRADVNTEAFF
j_call: TRBJ1-1; d_call: NA; clone_size: few; v_call: TRBV12-3/TRBV12-4; cdr3_nt: TGTGCCAGCAGTTTGGGCCGGACGTGGGCCGGGAACACTGAAGCTTTCTTT; cdr3_aa: CASSLGRTWAGNTEAFF
j_call: TRBJ1-4; d_call: NA; clone_size: NA; v_call: TRBV9; cdr3_nt: TGTGCCAGCAGCGTAGGGGTGACAGGACGTAATGAAAAACTGTTTTTT; cdr3_aa: CASSVGVTGRNEKLFF
j_call: TRBJ2-3; d_call: NA; clone_size: NA; v_call: TRBV4-1; cdr3_nt: TGCGCCAGCAGCCCGCACCTAGGGACTAGCACAGATACGCAGTATTTT; cdr3_aa: CASSPHLGTSTDTQYF
j_call: TRBJ1-1; d_call: NA; clone_size: NA; v_call: TRBV10-3; cdr3_nt: TGTGCCATCAGTCAGGGAGATGAGGCAGCTTTCTTT; cdr3_aa: CAISQGDEAAFF
j_call: TRBJ1-2; d_call: NA; clone_size: NA; v_call: TRBV5-1; cdr3_nt: TGCGCCAGCAGCCCACGCCAGGGACGGTATGGCTACACCTTC; cdr3_aa: CASSPRQGRYGYTF
j_call: TRBJ2-1; d_call: TRBD2; clone_size: few; v_call: TRBV4-3; cdr3_nt: TGCGCCAGCAGCCAGCCTCTAGCGGGCTCCTACAATGAGCAGTTCTTC; cdr3_aa: CASSQPLAGSYNEQFF
j_call: TRBJ1-4; d_call: NA; clone_size: once; v_call: TRBV18; cdr3_nt: TGTGCCAGCTCATCGATTAATGAAAAACTGTTTTTT; cdr3_aa: CASSSINEKLFF
j_call: TRBJ2-3; d_call: TRBD2; clone_size: NA; v_call: TRBV20-1; cdr3_nt: TGCAGTGCTAGTGCTAGCGGGGGCCACGATACGCAGTATTTT; cdr3_aa: CSASASGGHDTQYF
j_call: TRBJ1-2; d_call: NA; clone_size: few; v_call: TRBV20-1; cdr3_nt: TGCAGTGCTACCGGTGGTGGGGCAGGGGAAACCTATGGCTACACCTTC; cdr3_aa: CSATGGGAGETYGYTF
j_call: TRBJ2-7; d_call: NA; clone_size: NA; v_call: TRBV6-2/TRBV6-3; cdr3_nt: TGTGCCAGCAGCTTGCTGAGGCCTTACGAGCAGTACTTC; cdr3_aa: CASSLLRPYEQYF
j_call: TRBJ2-2; d_call: NA; clone_size: NA; v_call: TRBV12-3/TRBV12-4; cdr3_nt: TGTGCCAGCAGTTTACGCGGGGGCGCTTACACCGGGGAGCTGTTTTTT; cdr3_aa: CASSLRGGAYTGELFF
j_call: TRBJ1-1; d_call: NA; clone_size: few; v_call: TRBV18; cdr3_nt: TGTGCCAGCTCCCGCTTGGGGGGGACTGAAGCTTTCTTT; cdr3_aa: CASSRLGGTEAFF
j_call: TRBJ2-1; d_call: TRBD2; clone_size: few; v_call: TRBV30; cdr3_nt: TGTGCCTGGAGTGAGTCCTTAATAGCGGGGGCAGGGTCGCAGTTCTTC; cdr3_aa: CAWSESLIAGAGSQFF
j_call: TRBJ2-1; d_call: TRBD1; clone_size: few; v_call: TRBV5-1; cdr3_nt: TGCGCCAGCAGCCGGAAGGGGACAGGGAGCTACAATGAGCAGTTCTTC; cdr3_aa: CASSRKGTGSYNEQFF
j_call: TRBJ2-2; d_call: TRBD2; clone_size: few; v_call: TRBV6-2/TRBV6-3; cdr3_nt: TGTGCCAGCAGTGCCCCCGGGACTAGCGGGACGGGGGAGCTGTTTTTT; cdr3_aa: CASSAPGTSGTGELFF
j_call: TRBJ1-1; d_call: TRBD1; clone_size: few; v_call: TRBV5-1; cdr3_nt: TGCGCCAGCAGCCACTCTGGGACAGGGGTCCTGAAGACTGAAGCTTTCTTT; cdr3_aa: CASSHSGTGVLKTEAFF
j_call: TRBJ1-5; d_call: NA; clone_size: NA; v_call: TRBV20-1; cdr3_nt: TGCAGTGCTAGCCAGAGTAGCAATCAGCCCCAGCATTTT; cdr3_aa: CSASQSSNQPQHF
j_call: TRBJ2-1; d_call: NA; clone_size: few; v_call: TRBV24-1; cdr3_nt: TGTGCCACCAGTGCCCCGTTAACGGGGTTCGCTCAATCCAATGAGCAGTTCTTC; cdr3_aa: CATSAPLTGFAQSNEQFF
j_call: TRBJ1-1; d_call: NA; clone_size: NA; v_call: TRBV29-1; cdr3_nt: TGCAGCGTTGAAGACTACCCAGGGACTGAAGCTTTCTTT; cdr3_aa: CSVEDYPGTEAFF
j_call: TRBJ2-1; d_call: TRBD2; clone_size: few; v_call: TRBV6-4; cdr3_nt: TGTGCCAGCAGTAAAGTAGCGGGAGAGGCCTACAATGAGCAGTTCTTC; cdr3_aa: CASSKVAGEAYNEQFF
j_call: TRBJ2-1; d_call: NA; clone_size: few; v_call: TRBV19; cdr3_nt: TGTGCCAGTACCCCGTTCGGAGCCGTCGAATACAATGAGCAGTTCTTC; cdr3_aa: CASTPFGAVEYNEQFF
j_call: TRBJ2-3; d_call: TRBD2; clone_size: NA; v_call: TRBV3-1; cdr3_nt: TGTGCCAGCAGCCACCTAATCAATAGCGGGGGACTAGATACGCAGTATTTT; cdr3_aa: CASSHLINSGGLDTQYF
j_call: TRBJ2-2; d_call: TRBD1; clone_size: NA; v_call: TRBV12-3/TRBV12-4; cdr3_nt: TGTGCCAGCAGTGGACTTGGACAGGGGACTAACACCGGGGAGCTGTTTTTT; cdr3_aa: CASSGLGQGTNTGELFF
j_call: TRBJ2-3; d_call: TRBD2; clone_size: NA; v_call: TRBV10-3; cdr3_nt: TGTGCCAGCGAACCAGGACTAGCGGCTAGCACAGATACGCAGTATTTT; cdr3_aa: CASEPGLAASTDTQYF
j_call: TRBJ2-3; d_call: NA; clone_size: NA; v_call: TRBV12-3/TRBV12-4; cdr3_nt: TGTGCCAGCAGTTACCGGGACAGCACAGATACGCAGTATTTT; cdr3_aa: CASSYRDSTDTQYF
j_call: TRBJ2-6; d_call: TRBD1; clone_size: NA; v_call: TRBV6-2/TRBV6-3; cdr3_nt: TGTGCCAGCAGGCCGACAGGGAATGGGGCCAACGTCCTGACTTTC; cdr3_aa: CASRPTGNGANVLTF
j_call: TRBJ2-4; d_call: NA; clone_size: NA; v_call: TRBV7-2; cdr3_nt: TGTGCCAGCAGTGGGCCAGAAAACATTCAGTACTTC; cdr3_aa: CASSGPENIQYF
j_call: TRBJ2-5; d_call: NA; clone_size: NA; v_call: TRBV3-1; cdr3_nt: TGTGCCAGCAGCCAAGATCGGCCAAGGGAGACCCAGTACTTC; cdr3_aa: CASSQDRPRETQYF
j_call: TRBJ2-1; d_call: TRBD2; clone_size: NA; v_call: TRBV4-3; cdr3_nt: TGCGCCAGCAGCCAAGAGCAAGGGCTAGCGGGAGGGACCTACAATGAGCAGTTCTTC; cdr3_aa: CASSQEQGLAGGTYNEQFF